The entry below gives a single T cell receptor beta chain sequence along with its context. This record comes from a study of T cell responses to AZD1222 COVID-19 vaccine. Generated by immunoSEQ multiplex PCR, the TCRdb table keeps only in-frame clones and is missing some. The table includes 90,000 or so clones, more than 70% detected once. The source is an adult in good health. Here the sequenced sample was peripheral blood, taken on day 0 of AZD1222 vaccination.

The CDR3 region is CASSPSGGNYGYTF. Here the CDR3 DNA reads TGTGCCAGCAGTCCGTCAGGGGGCAACTATGGCTACACCTTC. This chain uses TRBV28 with TRBJ1-2, with 8 bases aligning to TRBD1. Germline V CDR1 and CDR2: MDHEN, SYDVKM. This CDR3 contains 14 residues. V trimming: 5 bases; J trimming: 2 bases; junction bases outside the gene matches: 4.